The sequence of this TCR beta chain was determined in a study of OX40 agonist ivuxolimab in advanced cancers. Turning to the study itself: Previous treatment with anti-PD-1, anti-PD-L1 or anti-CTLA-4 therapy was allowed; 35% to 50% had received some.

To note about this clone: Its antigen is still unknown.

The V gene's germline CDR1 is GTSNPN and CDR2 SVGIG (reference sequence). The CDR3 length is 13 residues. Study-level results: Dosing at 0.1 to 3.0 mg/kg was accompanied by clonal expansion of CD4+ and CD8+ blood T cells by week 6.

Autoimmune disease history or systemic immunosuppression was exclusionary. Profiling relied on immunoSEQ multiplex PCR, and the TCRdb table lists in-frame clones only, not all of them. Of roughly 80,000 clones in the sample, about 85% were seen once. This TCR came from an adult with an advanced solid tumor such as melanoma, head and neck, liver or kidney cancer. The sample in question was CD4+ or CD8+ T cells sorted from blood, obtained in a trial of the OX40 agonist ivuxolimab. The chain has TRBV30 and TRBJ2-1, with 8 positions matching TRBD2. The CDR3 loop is CASRRRGVGEQFF. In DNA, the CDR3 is TGTGCTTCCAGGCGGCGGGGGGTAGGTGAGCAGTTCTTC.